The T cell receptor (beta chain) described here comes from a study of T-cell memory formation after mild COVID-19. Findings of the study overall: CD8+ contracting clones occupied EMRA, while CD4+ ones occupied mainly CM and EM.

MiXCR was run by TCRdb on the 5' RACE reads, yielding one entry per CDR3 protein. The repertoire holds around 470,000 distinct CDR3 sequences, with roughly 20% as singletons. V was pared by 5 bases and J by 4 bases, with 16 bases between. The CDR3 length is 15 residues. This clonotype was picked up a small number of times. The target antigen is unknown. The specimen sequenced was PBMCs or a T cell subset sorted from them (not recorded which). The chain has TRBV12-3 or TRBV12-4 and TRBJ2-3; maybe TRBD1 (7 bases). This receptor was identified in an adult woman who had mild COVID-19 (a few samples of this study predate the infection). Cell type and time point are not known. The chain's CDR3 is CASSQHQGGSDTQYF. CDR3 nucleotides: TGTGCCAGCAGTCAGCACCAGGGGGGTTCAGATACGCAGTATTTT.